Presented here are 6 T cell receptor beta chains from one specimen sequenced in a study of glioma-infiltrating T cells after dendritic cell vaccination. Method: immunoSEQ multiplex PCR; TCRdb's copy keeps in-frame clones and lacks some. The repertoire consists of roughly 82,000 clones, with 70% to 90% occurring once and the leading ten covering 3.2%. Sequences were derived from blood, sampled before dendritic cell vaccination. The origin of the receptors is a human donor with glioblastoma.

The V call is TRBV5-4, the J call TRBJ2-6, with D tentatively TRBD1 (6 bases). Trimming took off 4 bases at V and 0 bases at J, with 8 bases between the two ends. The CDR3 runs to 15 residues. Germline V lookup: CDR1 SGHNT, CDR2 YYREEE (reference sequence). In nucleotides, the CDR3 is TGTGCCAGCAGCAACAGGGTCTCTGGGGCCAACGTCCTGACTTTC. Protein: CASSNRVSGANVLTF.

The CDR3 bases are TGTGCCAGCAGCTTTGAAGCGGGGTACGGCTACACCTTC. Residues: CASSFEAGYGYTF. The V call is TRBV7-6, the J call TRBJ1-2; D unresolved. V was trimmed by 3 bases and J by 8 bases, leaving 13 bases between them. The germline CDR1 and CDR2 sequences are SGHVS and FNYEAQ. This CDR3 comprises 13 residues.

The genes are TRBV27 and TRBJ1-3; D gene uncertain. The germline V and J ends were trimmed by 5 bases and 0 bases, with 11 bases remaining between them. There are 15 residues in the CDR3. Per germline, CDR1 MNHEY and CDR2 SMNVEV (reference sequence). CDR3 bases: TGTGCCAGCAGTCGAGGAGGGAGCTCTGGAAACACCATATATTTT. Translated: CASSRGGSSGNTIYF.

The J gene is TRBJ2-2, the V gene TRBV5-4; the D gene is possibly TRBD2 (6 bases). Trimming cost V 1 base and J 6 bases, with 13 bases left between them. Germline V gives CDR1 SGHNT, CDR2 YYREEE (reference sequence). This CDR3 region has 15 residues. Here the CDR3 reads CASSLWGDGAGELFF. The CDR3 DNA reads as TGTGCCAGCAGCTTGTGGGGGGACGGGGCCGGGGAGCTGTTTTTT.

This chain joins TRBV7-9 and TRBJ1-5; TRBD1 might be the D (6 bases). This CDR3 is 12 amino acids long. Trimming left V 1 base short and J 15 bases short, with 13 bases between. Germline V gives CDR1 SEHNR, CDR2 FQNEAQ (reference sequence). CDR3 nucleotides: TGTGCCAGCAGCTTAGGAGGACAGAGGAGGCATTTT. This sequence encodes CASSLGGQRRHF.

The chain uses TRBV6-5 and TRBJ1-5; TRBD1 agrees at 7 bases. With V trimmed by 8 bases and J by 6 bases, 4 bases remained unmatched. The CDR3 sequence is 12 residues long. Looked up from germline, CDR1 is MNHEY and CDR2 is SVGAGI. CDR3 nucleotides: TGTGCCAGCGGAAGACAGGGTCAGCCCCAGCATTTT. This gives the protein CASGRQGQPQHF.